The source of this T cell receptor (beta chain) is a study of T cells in Graves' hyperthyroidism and ophthalmopathy. At least ten counts were recorded for this clonotype. The investigators amplified TCR beta CDR3 regions from RNA transcripts. The TCR CDR3 was amplified in a first-round RT-PCR using the HTBI primer set. TCRdb recomputed calls from the multiplex PCR reads with MiXCR, one row per CDR3 protein. This sample has about 290,000 distinct CDR3 sequences; 13% to 15% occur once, and the top ten carry around 31%. Every diagnosis used clinical symptoms, serum thyroxine and TRAb, thyroid ultrasound and orbital computed tomography. The source is a woman in her fifties or sixties with Graves' hyperthyroidism that later progressed to Graves' ophthalmopathy. Source material: blood.

CDR3 loop: CATSETGTGTTDTQYF. CDR3 nucleotides: TGTGCCACCAGTGAGACCGGGACAGGGACCACAGATACGCAGTATTTT. The rearrangement uses TRBV24-1 and TRBJ2-3; 9 nucleotides line up with TRBD1. The CDR3 has 16 residues. The germline gives CDR1 KGHDR, CDR2 SFDVKD. Germline trimming cut 4 bases from V and 2 bases from J; bases unmatched to any gene: 6.